These 32 T cell receptor beta chains came from one sample sequenced in a study of T-cell memory formation after mild COVID-19. Using its own MiXCR run on the 5' RACE reads, TCRdb lists one record per CDR3 protein. The table shows hundreds of thousands of distinct CDR3 sequences, with under 25% occurring only once. Sequenced input: PBMCs or a T cell subset sorted from them (not recorded which). These receptors were taken from an adult woman who had mild COVID-19 (a few samples of this study predate the infection). Cell type and time point are not known.

This clonotype was picked up a small number of times. The chain carries TRBV19 and TRBJ1-5; TRBD1 matches at 7 bases. With V trimmed by 5 bases and J by 0 bases, 10 bases remained unmatched. The CDR3 has 17 amino acids. Germline lookup yields CDR1 LNHDA and CDR2 SQIVND (reference sequence). For the CDR3, the DNA is TGTGCCAGTAGTGACAGGGTGGTATCCCATAGCAATCAGCCCCAGCATTTT. Residues: CASSDRVVSHSNQPQHF. The full variable domain, completed using reference TRBV19 and TRBJ1-5, is DGGITQSPKYLFRKEGQNVTLSCEQNLNHDAMYWYRQDPGQGLRLIYYSQIVNDFQKGDIAEGYSVSREKKESFPLTVTSAQKNPTAFYLCASSDRVVSHSNQPQHFGDGTRLSIL.

The rearrangement joins TRBV28 to TRBJ2-4; D is undetermined. Trimming left V 5 bases short and J 8 bases short, with 19 bases between. This CDR3 spans 15 amino acids. CDR1 is MDHEN, CDR2 SYDVKM, per germline. The CDR3 is CASSDPSERGDIQYF. The CDR3 bases are TGTGCCAGCAGTGACCCCTCCGAGAGAGGTGACATTCAGTACTTC.

V is TRBV5-1 and J is TRBJ2-2; D gene ambiguous. Germline V gene data show CDR1 as SGHRS and CDR2 as YFSETQ. The CDR3 extends over 12 amino acids. Trimming removed 0 bases from V and 13 bases from J, with 10 bases in between. The CDR3 coding sequence is TGCGCCAGCAGCTTGGATGAGGTGGTGCTGTTTTTT. It translates to CASSLDEVVLFF.

This clonotype was found a few times. V usage is TRBV3-1 and J usage is TRBJ2-3; 10 nucleotides align to TRBD1. V trimming: 0 bases; J trimming: 6 bases; junction bases outside the gene matches: 9. This CDR3 is built from 17 residues. The germline V gene encodes CDR1 LGHDT and CDR2 YNNKEL (reference sequence). CDR3 coding DNA: TGTGCCAGCAGCCAAGATGTTCCCGGACAGGGGGTGGATACGCAGTATTTT. Protein sequence: CASSQDVPGQGVDTQYF.

V and J are TRBV7-6 and TRBJ2-3; D call uncertain. The V gene's germline CDR1 is SGHVS and CDR2 FNYEAQ. CDR3 size: 13 residues. Trimming stripped 5 bases from V and 2 bases from J, with 8 bases between. CDR3 residues: CASSPNPTDTQYF. In nucleotides, the CDR3 is TGTGCCAGCAGCCCAAATCCCACAGATACGCAGTATTTT.

V is TRBV3-1 and J is TRBJ1-1; 7 positions agree with TRBD1. The CDR3 runs to 14 residues. V shed 3 bases, J shed 5 bases, and the junction held 6 bases outside the gene matches. Looked up from germline, CDR1 is LGHDT and CDR2 is YNNKEL (reference sequence). The CDR3 DNA reads as TGTGCCAGCAGCCACAGGGGGACGAAGACTGAAGCTTTCTTT. Protein: CASSHRGTKTEAFF.

The gene calls are TRBV4-1 and TRBJ2-2, with D uncertain. The germline V gene encodes CDR1 MGHRA and CDR2 YSYEKL. Trimming stripped 1 base from V and 6 bases from J, with 9 bases between. CDR3 size: 14 residues. CDR3 DNA sequence: TGCGCCAGCAGCCAAGTAGGGCGTTCCGGGGAGCTGTTTTTT. Its protein is CASSQVGRSGELFF.

The table lists this clonotype with a few counts. The V gene is TRBV20-1, the J gene TRBJ2-5; 8 bases are a match to TRBD1. The J segment lost 14 bases and the V segment lost 6 bases, leaving 23 bases of the junction unmatched. This CDR3 comprises 15 residues. In germline, CDR1 is DFQATT, CDR2 SNEGSKA (reference sequence). The CDR3 sequence is CSAPPSGGGNEKTYF. CDR3 nucleotides: TGCAGTGCCCCTCCGTCAGGGGGCGGGAACGAAAAAACATACTTC.

There are a few counts of this clonotype. CDR3 sequence: CASSFGSGAYNEQFF. The CDR3 DNA follows: TGTGCCAGCAGCTTTGGGTCCGGGGCCTACAATGAGCAGTTCTTC. The chain employs TRBV7-8 and TRBJ2-1, with a possible D match to TRBD2 (5 bases). The length of the CDR3 is 15 residues. Trimming pared 3 bases from V and 2 bases from J, leaving 11 bases between. Germline CDR1 SGHVS, CDR2 FQNEAQ. Full variable domain (remainder filled in from reference TRBV7-8 and TRBJ2-1): GAGVSQSPRYKVAKRGQDVALRCDPISGHVSLFWYQQALGQGPEFLTYFQNEAQLDKSGLPSDRFFAERPEGSVSTLKIQRTQQEDSAVYLCASSFGSGAYNEQFFGPGTRLTVL.

A few counts support this clonotype. The chain employs TRBV2 and TRBJ1-2, with TRBD1 matching 8 bases. V was pared by 5 bases and J by 5 bases, with 4 bases of the junction left unmatched. Looked up from germline, CDR1 is SNHLY and CDR2 is FYNNEI. This CDR3 contains 13 residues. This CDR3 reads CASSRTGKYGYTF. CDR3 nucleotide sequence: TGTGCCAGCAGTCGGACAGGGAAATATGGCTACACCTTC.

This clonotype came up once. The chain uses TRBV12-3 or TRBV12-4 and TRBJ1-1; D is perhaps TRBD1 (6 bases). The CDR3 has 15 residues. V gave up 8 bases and J gave up 5 bases, with 21 bases separating them. CDR3 sequence (DNA): TGTGCCAGCGTTGTTTCGGGGGGCGCGTGGACTGAAGCTTTCTTT. As protein: CASVVSGGAWTEAFF.

J is TRBJ2-6 and V is TRBV5-6; D might be TRBD1 (5 bases). Germline V gene lookup returns CDR1 SGHDT and CDR2 YYEEEE. The CDR3 has 17 residues. V was clipped by 3 bases and J by 4 bases, with 17 bases between them. The CDR3 protein is CASSSLRVDRGANVLTF. In DNA form, the CDR3 reads TGTGCCAGCAGCTCTCTCAGGGTAGACAGAGGGGCCAACGTCCTGACTTTC.

At least ten counts were recorded for this clonotype. The chain combines TRBV6-2 or TRBV6-3 with TRBJ2-7; D is unresolved. CDR1 MNHEY and CDR2 SVGEGT come from the germline V gene. The V end lost 7 bases, the J end lost 5 bases, and 9 bases lay between the germline ends. The CDR3 runs 11 residues. Here the CDR3 DNA reads TGTGCCAGCAAAATATTCCACGAGCAGTACTTC. This encodes CASKIFHEQYF.

V is TRBV7-2 and J is TRBJ2-3; 7 bases are shared with TRBD2. Per the germline V gene, CDR1 is SGHTA and CDR2 is FQGNSA. V shed 1 base, J shed 3 bases, and the junction held 7 bases outside the gene matches. CDR3 length: 16 amino acids. CDR3 bases: TGTGCCAGCAGCTTAGACCGCCGCGGGGGTACAGATACGCAGTATTTT. This gives the protein CASSLDRRGGTDTQYF.

The chain recombines TRBV7-6 with TRBJ2-7, with D perhaps assigned TRBD1 or TRBD2 (6 bases each). There are 20 residues in the CDR3. In germline, CDR1 is SGHVS, CDR2 FNYEAQ. The ends were cut back, 4 bases at V and 1 base at J, with 29 bases in the middle. DNA for the CDR3: TGTGCCAGCAGCTCCCCTGCCCCACGTTGGGTCAGGGGACTTTCCTACGAGCAGTACTTC. Encoded protein: CASSSPAPRWVRGLSYEQYF.

This sequence joins TRBV7-6 and TRBJ2-6; possibly TRBD1 for D (7 bases). Trimming cost V 1 base and J 0 bases, with 13 bases left between them. CDR1 is SGHVS and CDR2 is FNYEAQ in the germline V gene. The CDR3 sequence is 18 residues long. CDR3 nucleotide sequence: TGTGCCAGCAGCTTAGGGAGGGGGCCCGACTCTGGGGCCAACGTCCTGACTTTC. Its protein is CASSLGRGPDSGANVLTF.

The rearrangement uses TRBV20-1 and TRBJ1-2; D uncertain. Germline CDR1 reads DFQATT; CDR2 reads SNEGSKA (reference sequence). The CDR3 totals 11 residues. Trimming left V 5 bases short and J 2 bases short, with 6 bases between. CDR3 amino acids: CSAQANYGYTF. As DNA, the CDR3 is TGCAGTGCTCAAGCGAACTATGGCTACACCTTC.

This clonotype showed up just a few times. The chain links TRBV12-3 or TRBV12-4 to TRBJ1-5, with D possibly being TRBD1 (6 bases). Trimming pared 6 bases from V and 6 bases from J, leaving 9 bases between. The CDR3 has 12 amino acids. CDR3 protein: CASRTGIQPQHF. The DNA for the CDR3 is TGTGCCAGCAGAACAGGGATTCAGCCCCAGCATTTT.

V is TRBV9 and J is TRBJ2-5; no definite D call. The germline V and J ends were trimmed by 1 base and 2 bases, with 6 bases remaining between them. CDR3 size: 13 residues. Germline V lookup: CDR1 SGDLS, CDR2 YYNGEE. CDR3 region: CASSVPLQETQYF. The CDR3 DNA reads TGTGCCAGCAGCGTACCTCTTCAAGAGACCCAGTACTTC.

The chain has TRBV12-3 or TRBV12-4 and TRBJ2-3, with D perhaps assigned TRBD1 or TRBD2 (5 bases each). With 5 bases removed from V and 1 base from J, the gap between germline ends came to 13 bases. This CDR3 region has 15 residues. The CDR3 region is CASSIPGPGTDTQYF. The CDR3 bases are TGTGCCAGCAGTATACCGGGACCCGGCACAGATACGCAGTATTTT.

J is TRBJ2-3 and V is TRBV11-2; 7 bases align to TRBD2. V was pared by 0 bases and J by 2 bases, with 8 bases of the junction left unmatched. The CDR3 has 17 amino acids. Germline CDR1 and CDR2: SGHAT and FQNNGV. In DNA, the CDR3 is TGTGCCAGCAGCTTAGATGTCCAGCGGGGAGTCACAGATACGCAGTATTTT. It encodes CASSLDVQRGVTDTQYF.

This clonotype was picked up a small number of times. The J gene is TRBJ2-1, the V gene TRBV13; perhaps TRBD2 as D (5 bases). Germline V gene data show CDR1 as PRHDT and CDR2 as FYEKMQ (reference sequence). The CDR3 runs 17 residues. V lost 3 bases, J lost 0 bases, and 15 bases lay in between. The DNA of the CDR3 is TGTGCCAGCAGCTTCTCTCTACTTGGGAGCTCCTACAATGAGCAGTTCTTC. Residues: CASSFSLLGSSYNEQFF.

This chain connects TRBV7-2 to TRBJ2-2, with D perhaps matching TRBD2 (5 bases). The length of the CDR3 is 16 residues. V gave up 4 bases and J gave up 2 bases, with 14 bases separating them. Germline CDR1 and CDR2: SGHTA and FQGNSA. The CDR3 DNA reads as TGTGCCAGCAGCTCCCATTCGTCGGGAAACACCGGGGAGCTGTTTTTT. Amino acids: CASSSHSSGNTGELFF. Full variable domain (outside the CDR3, taken from reference TRBV7-2 and TRBJ2-2): GAGVSQSPSNKVTEKGKDVELRCDPISGHTALYWYRQSLGQGLEFLIYFQGNSAPDKSGLPSDRFSAERTGGSVSTLTIQRTQQEDSAVYLCASSSHSSGNTGELFFGEGSRLTVL.

This clonotype was recorded a few times. V gene TRBV4-1 combines with J gene TRBJ2-7, with 8 bases that match TRBD2. The V gene's germline CDR1 is MGHRA and CDR2 YSYEKL. The CDR3 loop spans 18 amino acids. The J segment lost 2 bases and the V segment lost 3 bases, leaving 15 bases of the junction unmatched. CDR3 amino acids: CASSQVPRRGGNAYEQYF. CDR3 DNA sequence: TGCGCCAGCAGCCAGGTTCCCCGCCGGGGGGGGAATGCCTACGAGCAGTACTTC.

There are a few counts of this clonotype. The chain carries TRBV29-1 and TRBJ2-1; D is tentatively TRBD1 or TRBD2 (5 bases each). Per germline, CDR1 SQVTM and CDR2 ANQGSEA. The V end was cut by 0 bases, the J end by 12 bases, with 15 bases between. The CDR3 extends over 13 amino acids. The CDR3 spells CSVEDRGDPRQFF. In DNA form, the CDR3 reads TGCAGCGTTGAAGATCGAGGGGACCCCCGGCAGTTCTTC.

This chain joins TRBV12-3 or TRBV12-4 and TRBJ1-2; no definite D call. This CDR3 has 15 residues. Trimming pared 1 base from V and 3 bases from J, leaving 12 bases between. The CDR3 DNA follows: TGTGCCAGCAGTTTAGGAGGCAGGACCTACTATGGCTACACCTTC. Translation: CASSLGGRTYYGYTF.

The chain joins TRBV12-3 or TRBV12-4 to TRBJ2-7; TRBD1 aligns across 9 bases. With V trimmed by 6 bases and J by 3 bases, 9 bases remained unmatched. The CDR3 runs to 15 residues. The CDR3 here is CASRPTGQGIYEQYF. The CDR3 region has the DNA TGTGCCAGCAGGCCTACGGGACAGGGTATCTACGAGCAGTACTTC.

The chain recombines TRBV9 with TRBJ1-1; 8 bases are shared with TRBD1. The germline V gene has CDR1 SGDLS and CDR2 YYNGEE. V was clipped by 0 bases and J by 8 bases; unmatched bases: 12. The CDR3 contains 16 residues. CDR3 sequence (DNA): TGTGCCAGCAGCGTAGCCTCCAGGGGACAGGCTGGAGAAGCTTTCTTT. Its translation: CASSVASRGQAGEAFF.

The V call is TRBV12-3 or TRBV12-4, the J call TRBJ2-1, with 8 bases fitting TRBD1. The CDR3 contains 15 residues. V dropped 5 bases and J dropped 1; count of bases not matched to a gene: 4. CDR3 bases: TGTGCCAGCAGTAATGACAGGGGATCCTACAATGAGCAGTTCTTC. Protein sequence: CASSNDRGSYNEQFF.

The V and J genes are TRBV12-3 or TRBV12-4 and TRBJ1-5; weak D call: TRBD1 (5 bases). The CDR3 consists of 15 residues. The V end lost 3 bases, the J end lost 5 bases, and 14 bases lay between the germline ends. Here the CDR3 reads CASSLQGAGYQPQHF. The DNA for the CDR3 is TGTGCCAGCAGTTTGCAAGGGGCGGGTTATCAGCCCCAGCATTTT.

The chain combines TRBV18 with TRBJ2-2, with D uncertain. This CDR3 region has 14 residues. V gave up 2 bases and J gave up 4 bases, with 8 bases separating them. From germline, CDR1 is KGHSH and CDR2 LQKENI. The CDR3 DNA follows: TGTGCCAGCTCACCAGACACCCGCACCGGGGAGCTGTTTTTT. Its protein product is CASSPDTRTGELFF. Looking up the rest from reference TRBV18 and TRBJ2-2 gives the full variable domain: NAGVMQNPRHLVRRRGQEARLRCSPMKGHSHVYWYRQLPEEGLKFMVYLQKENIIDESGMPKERFSAEFPKEGPSILRIQQVVRGDSAAYFCASSPDTRTGELFFGEGSRLTVL.

In its sample, this clonotype was seen a few times. The rearrangement uses TRBV29-1 and TRBJ2-7; D is perhaps TRBD2 (5 bases). The CDR3 covers 10 residues. Germline V gene data show CDR1 as SQVTM and CDR2 as ANQGSEA. The V gene lost 4 bases and the J gene lost 5 bases, with 6 bases spanning the gap. CDR3 DNA: TGCAGCGTTGCGGGAAACGAGCAGTACTTC. The encoded protein is CSVAGNEQYF.